This TCR beta chain was recorded in a study of blood T cell repertoires in COVID-19. As for the study in general: In each case, the material was cDNA or gDNA derived from T cells, B-cell-depleted T cells, or PBMCs.

TCRdb keeps only in-frame clones here, not all; method: immunoSEQ multiplex PCR. The repertoire holds roughly 130,000 clones, with more than 80% as singletons. This clone was seen a handful of times. Sequencing was performed on peripheral blood. The source of this sequence is a woman aged 55-70 years with acute or convalescent COVID-19.

CDR3 DNA: TGTGCCTGGAGTGTACAATGGACAGGGAACACTGAAGCTTTCTTT. It encodes CAWSVQWTGNTEAFF. The rearrangement uses TRBV30 and TRBJ1-1, with 7 bases identical to TRBD1. Germline V gene data show CDR1 as GTSNPN and CDR2 as SVGIG (reference sequence). CDR3 size: 15 residues. The J segment lost 1 base and the V segment lost 0 bases, leaving 5 bases of the junction unmatched.